Shown below are 10 T cell receptor beta chains from a single sample sequenced in a study of regulatory T cells in long-lasting Graves disease. Time point denoted: newly diagnosed GD, antithyroid drugs for less than 3 months. PBMC-extracted RNA yielded the TCR library. Combining iRepertoire HTBI primers with Arm-PCR of CDR3 regions, the authors built TCR beta libraries. TCRdb reprocessed the multiplex PCR reads via MiXCR and lists one record per CDR3 protein. This table has 400,000 to 450,000 distinct CDR3 sequences, roughly 17% appearing once. The data were also submitted as part of a second study, on T cells in Graves' hyperthyroidism and ophthalmopathy.

The sample was peripheral blood mononuclear cells (PBMCs), taken at new diagnosis, from a patient treated with antithyroid drugs. These receptors came from a woman aged 25 to 45 with Graves disease.

This clonotype has just a few counts. CDR3 amino acids: CSASPGQLNYGYTF. The CDR3 DNA sequence: TGCAGCGCCAGCCCGGGACAGCTGAACTATGGCTACACCTTC. V gene TRBV20-1 combines with J gene TRBJ1-2; TRBD1 aligns across 7 bases. The germline V gene has CDR1 DFQATT and CDR2 SNEGSKA (reference sequence). This CDR3 region has 14 residues.

This clonotype was counted a few times. The chain couples TRBV6-5 to TRBJ2-7; D may be TRBD2 (6 bases). Trimming cost V 0 bases and J 0 bases, with 15 bases left between them. This CDR3 contains 17 residues. Germline lookup yields CDR1 MNHEY and CDR2 SVGAGI. CDR3 coding DNA: TGTGCCAGCAGTTACTCGTCCGGGACTGCCAGCTCCTACGAGCAGTACTTC. It encodes CASSYSSGTASSYEQYF.

The sample holds many counts of this clonotype. The chain links TRBV12-3 or TRBV12-4 to TRBJ2-5; TRBD2 aligns across 7 bases. This CDR3 is built from 14 residues. V trimming: 7 bases; J trimming: 2 bases; junction bases outside the gene matches: 7. CDR3 region: CASTSPGLQETQYF. CDR3 nucleotide sequence: TGTGCCAGCACCTCACCGGGACTACAAGAGACCCAGTACTTC.

This clonotype was observed a handful of times. The genes are TRBV9 and TRBJ1-4, with unresolved D. There are 15 residues in the CDR3. Germline CDR1 and CDR2: SGDLS and YYNGEE. The germline V and J ends were trimmed by 3 bases and 7 bases, with 16 bases remaining between them. The CDR3 region is CASSEGVAPGEKLFF. As DNA, the CDR3 is TGTGCCAGCAGCGAGGGTGTGGCCCCAGGTGAAAAACTGTTTTTT.

In this sample, this clonotype turned up many times. The chain is built from TRBV18 and TRBJ2-3; 10 nucleotides match TRBD2. The J segment lost 5 bases and the V segment lost 3 bases, leaving 8 bases of the junction unmatched. The germline V gene encodes CDR1 KGHSH and CDR2 LQKENI. This CDR3 region has 16 residues. The CDR3 region is CASSPRTSGMGDTQYF. The CDR3 DNA reads as TGTGCCAGCTCACCCAGGACTAGCGGTATGGGAGATACGCAGTATTTT.

J is TRBJ2-5 and V is TRBV28, with D perhaps being TRBD1 or TRBD2 (6 bases each). There are 13 residues in the CDR3. V dropped 9 bases and J dropped 4 bases, with 15 bases sitting between them. Germline CDR1 is MDHEN and CDR2 is SYDVKM. The CDR3 DNA reads TGTGCCAGGCAGGGGACTCCCGCAGAGACCCAGTACTTC. This sequence encodes CARQGTPAETQYF. Looking up the rest from reference TRBV28 and TRBJ2-5 gives the full variable domain: DVKVTQSSRYLVKRTGEKVFLECVQDMDHENMFWYRQDPGLGLRLIYFSYDVKMKEKGDIPEGYSVSREKKERFSLILESASTNQTSMYLCARQGTPAETQYFGPGTRLLVL.

This clonotype was found a few times. A much larger clone lies a single base off, so this may be a read error. V and J are TRBV12-3 or TRBV12-4 and TRBJ2-2, with D maybe TRBD1 (6 bases). The CDR3 has 13 amino acids. Trimming removed 5 bases at V and 7 bases at J, with 11 bases between. The CDR3 DNA reads TGTGCCAGCAGTCCACAGGGTATCGGGGAGCTGTTTTTT. It specifies CASSPQGIGELFF.

The DNA of the CDR3 is TGCGCCAGCAGCTTACTAGCGTCGAACACCGGGGAGCTGTTTTTT. Protein sequence: CASSLLASNTGELFF. The chain couples TRBV5-1 to TRBJ2-2; the match to TRBD2 covers 7 bases. Losses at the gene ends were 2 bases for V and 0 bases for J; bases not matched to a gene: 1. This CDR3 spans 15 amino acids. Germline CDR1 and CDR2: SGHRS and YFSETQ.

There are a few counts of this clonotype. This chain links TRBV27 with TRBJ2-6; D possibly corresponds to TRBD1 (6 bases). The V end lost 7 bases, the J end lost 3 bases, and 13 bases lay between the germline ends. The CDR3 is 15 residues long. The germline V gene encodes CDR1 MNHEY and CDR2 SMNVEV (reference sequence). CDR3 nucleotides: TGTGCCAGCACCCTAGGGGGAAGTGGGGCCAACGTCCTGACTTTC. Translating it yields CASTLGGSGANVLTF.

The chain joins TRBV5-1 to TRBJ1-4; D ambiguous. CDR3 size: 15 residues. With 0 bases removed from V and 6 bases from J, the gap between germline ends came to 12 bases. Germline V gene data show CDR1 as SGHRS and CDR2 as YFSETQ. The CDR3 protein is CASSLVGDAHEKLFF. In nucleotides, the CDR3 is TGCGCCAGCAGCTTGGTTGGGGATGCTCATGAAAAACTGTTTTTT.